Below are 15 T cell receptor beta chains sequenced from a single sample in a study of T-cell reconstitution after alpha-beta-depleted transplantation in children. Preparing the TCRbeta library involved the use of unique molecular identifiers. TCRdb independently ran MiXCR on the PCR reads; one entry per CDR3 protein. The sample includes 95,000 to 150,000 distinct CDR3 sequences, more than 20% seen only once; the top ten take more than 9%. The specimen was PBMCs, mostly from graft donor cells, collected 180 days after TCRalphabeta/CD19-depleted stem cell transplant. The receptors were gathered from a male patient aged 2 to 9 who had a stem cell transplant for chronic granulomatous disease, so the T cells may come from the graft donor.

CDR3 DNA sequence: TGTGCCAGCAGAGTCCATAGTTCAGCAGGCGGTGAGCAGTTCTTC. It encodes CASRVHSSAGGEQFF. This chain uses TRBV12-3 or TRBV12-4 with TRBJ2-1; D gene uncertain. Trimming removed 6 bases at V and 9 bases at J, with 21 bases between. The CDR3 runs to 15 residues.

This clonotype was counted many times. The chain is built from TRBV29-1 and TRBJ1-5; TRBD1 matches at 8 bases. The V gene's germline CDR1 is SQVTM and CDR2 ANQGSEA. This CDR3 is 13 amino acids long. V trimming: 5 bases; J trimming: 3 bases; junction bases outside the gene matches: 3. The CDR3 loop is CSVTTGVNQPQHF. CDR3 in DNA: TGCAGCGTTACGACAGGGGTCAATCAGCCCCAGCATTTT.

This clonotype was counted at least ten times. The rearrangement joins TRBV28 to TRBJ2-2; 8 nucleotides align to TRBD2. The CDR3 consists of 16 residues. The V gene's germline CDR1 is MDHEN and CDR2 SYDVKM. The trim removed 4 bases at V and 5 bases at J, leaving 9 bases unmatched. CDR3 sequence reads: CASSSSLGGRTGELFF. Here the CDR3 DNA reads TGTGCCAGCAGTTCATCGCTAGGCGGGAGGACCGGGGAGCTGTTTTTT.

The chain has TRBV29-1 and TRBJ2-3; 8 nucleotides agree with TRBD2. The CDR3 covers 13 residues. Per the germline V gene, CDR1 is SQVTM and CDR2 is ANQGSEA. V lost 7 bases, J lost 6 bases, and 9 bases stayed unmatched. CDR3 protein: CSGGGRIYDTQYF. DNA for the CDR3: TGCAGCGGCGGCGGGAGGATCTACGATACGCAGTATTTT.

The table lists this clonotype with a few counts. This sequence joins TRBV12-3 or TRBV12-4 and TRBJ2-3, with TRBD1 matching over 8 bases. This CDR3 comprises 13 residues. V was clipped by 10 bases and J by 4 bases; unmatched bases: 7. In DNA, the CDR3 is TGTGCCACCAGGGGGCCCGGGGCAGATACGCAGTATTTT. Its translation is CATRGPGADTQYF.

V gene TRBV12-3 or TRBV12-4 combines with J gene TRBJ1-5; D is unclear. This CDR3 comprises 15 residues. Trimming stripped 2 bases from V and 0 bases from J, with 8 bases between. Written as DNA, the CDR3 is TGTGCCAGCAGTTTAAAGGGAAATAGCAATCAGCCCCAGCATTTT. This encodes CASSLKGNSNQPQHF.

This clonotype was seen a handful of times. The chain joins TRBV27 to TRBJ1-1, with D possibly being TRBD1 (6 bases). Germline CDR1 MNHEY, CDR2 SMNVEV (reference sequence). Trimming stripped 10 bases from V and 0 bases from J, with 15 bases between. The CDR3 runs to 14 residues. CDR3 residues: CATRGGGMNTEAFF. The CDR3 DNA reads TGTGCCACCCGAGGGGGGGGCATGAACACTGAAGCTTTCTTT.

The table lists this clonotype with many counts. The chain recombines TRBV7-9 with TRBJ1-6; a weak D match, TRBD1 (5 bases). Per germline, CDR1 SEHNR and CDR2 FQNEAQ (reference sequence). Trimming removed 6 bases at V and 7 bases at J, with 7 bases between. The CDR3 contains 12 residues. CDR3: CASSPGNSPLHF. CDR3 nucleotides: TGTGCCAGCAGTCCAGGGAATTCACCCCTCCACTTT.

The sample holds many counts of this clonotype. The chain has TRBV20-1 and TRBJ1-2; no definite D call. Germline assignment: CDR1 DFQATT and CDR2 SNEGSKA (reference sequence). CDR3 length: 12 residues. V dropped 3 bases and J dropped 2 bases, with 7 bases sitting between them. In DNA, the CDR3 is TGCAGTGCTAGGGACCTGAACTATGGCTACACCTTC. Translation: CSARDLNYGYTF.

The V gene is TRBV6-1, the J gene TRBJ1-3; D is possibly TRBD1 (6 bases). V was cut by 6 bases and J by 3 bases, with 15 bases left in between. Germline V CDR1 and CDR2: MNHNS, SASEGT. The CDR3 loop spans 15 amino acids. CDR3 amino acids: CASRNTGTSGNTIYF. DNA for the CDR3: TGTGCCAGCAGGAATACAGGGACGAGTGGAAACACCATATATTTT.

This clonotype has only a few counts. The chain uses TRBV20-1 and TRBJ2-1; D gene uncertain. The CDR3 runs to 11 residues. The germline V and J ends were trimmed by 1 base and 5 bases, with 3 bases remaining between them. Looked up from germline, CDR1 is DFQATT and CDR2 is SNEGSKA (reference sequence). This CDR3 reads CSARANNEQFF. The CDR3 coding sequence is TGCAGTGCTAGAGCTAACAATGAGCAGTTCTTC.

This clonotype turned up a few times. V usage is TRBV28 and J usage is TRBJ2-1; 11 bases fit TRBD2. The length of the CDR3 is 15 residues. Germline V gene sequence: CDR1 MDHEN, CDR2 SYDVKM. Trimming removed 7 bases from V and 4 bases from J; junction bases left unmatched: 6. The CDR3 DNA reads TGTGCCAGCACTACGATAGCGGGAGGGTACAATGAGCAGTTCTTC. Translation gives CASTTIAGGYNEQFF.

The V and J genes are TRBV7-6 and TRBJ1-4, with TRBD1 matching over 8 bases. Trimming at V came to 4 bases and at J to 8 bases, leaving 0 bases not matched to a gene. The CDR3 length is 12 residues. Germline CDR1 and CDR2: SGHVS and FNYEAQ. The CDR3 sequence: CASSYRGEKLFF. CDR3 coding DNA: TGTGCCAGCAGCTACAGGGGGGAAAAACTGTTTTTT.

The chain recombines TRBV7-9 with TRBJ2-2, with D perhaps given as TRBD1 or TRBD2 (6 bases each). The CDR3 sequence is 14 residues long. Germline lookup yields CDR1 SEHNR and CDR2 FQNEAQ (reference sequence). Trimming took 9 bases from V and 6 from J, leaving 17 bases between them. This CDR3 is CARSPGGPSGELFF. CDR3 bases: TGTGCCAGGAGCCCCGGGGGCCCCTCCGGGGAGCTGTTTTTT.

This clonotype was found many times. The chain combines TRBV5-1 with TRBJ2-3; no firm D call. With 3 bases removed from V and 9 bases from J, the gap between germline ends came to 11 bases. The CDR3 runs 12 residues. Germline values: CDR1 SGHRS, CDR2 YFSETQ. CDR3 coding DNA: TGCGCCAGCAGCTGGGTGAGTGGGACGCAGTATTTT. Translated, it gives CASSWVSGTQYF.